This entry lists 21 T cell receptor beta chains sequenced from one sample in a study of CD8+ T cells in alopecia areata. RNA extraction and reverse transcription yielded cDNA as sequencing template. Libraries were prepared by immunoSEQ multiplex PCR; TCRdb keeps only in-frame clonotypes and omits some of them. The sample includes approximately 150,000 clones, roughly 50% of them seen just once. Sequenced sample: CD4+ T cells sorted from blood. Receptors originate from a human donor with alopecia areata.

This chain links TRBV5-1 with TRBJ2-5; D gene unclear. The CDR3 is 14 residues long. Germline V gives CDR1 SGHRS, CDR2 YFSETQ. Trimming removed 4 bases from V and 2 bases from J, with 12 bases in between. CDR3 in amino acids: CASSHGVPQETQYF. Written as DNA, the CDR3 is TGCGCCAGCAGCCATGGGGTCCCTCAAGAGACCCAGTACTTC.

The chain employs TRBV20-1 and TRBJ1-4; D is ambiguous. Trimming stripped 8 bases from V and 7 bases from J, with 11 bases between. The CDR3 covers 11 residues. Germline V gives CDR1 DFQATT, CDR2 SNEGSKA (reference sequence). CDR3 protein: CSQWYLEKLFF. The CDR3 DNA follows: TGCAGTCAGTGGTACCTTGAAAAACTGTTTTTT.

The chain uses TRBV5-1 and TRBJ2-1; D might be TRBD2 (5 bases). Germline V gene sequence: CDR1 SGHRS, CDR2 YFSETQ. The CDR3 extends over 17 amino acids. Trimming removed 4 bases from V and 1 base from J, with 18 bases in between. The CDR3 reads CASSVEGSGFSYNEQFF. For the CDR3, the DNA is TGCGCCAGCAGCGTCGAGGGAAGCGGCTTTTCCTACAATGAGCAGTTCTTC. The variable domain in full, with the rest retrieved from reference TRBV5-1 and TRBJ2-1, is KAGVTQTPRYLIKTRGQQVTLSCSPISGHRSVSWYQQTPGQGLQFLFEYFSETQRNKGNFPGRFSGRQFSNSRSEMNVSTLELGDSALYLCASSVEGSGFSYNEQFFGPGTRLTVL.

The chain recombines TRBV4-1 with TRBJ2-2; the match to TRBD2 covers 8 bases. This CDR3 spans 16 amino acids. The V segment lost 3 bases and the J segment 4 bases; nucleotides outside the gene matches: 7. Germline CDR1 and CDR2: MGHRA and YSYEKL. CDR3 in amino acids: CASSHREGRGTGELFF. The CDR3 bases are TGCGCCAGCAGCCATCGGGAGGGCCGGGGCACCGGGGAGCTGTTTTTT.

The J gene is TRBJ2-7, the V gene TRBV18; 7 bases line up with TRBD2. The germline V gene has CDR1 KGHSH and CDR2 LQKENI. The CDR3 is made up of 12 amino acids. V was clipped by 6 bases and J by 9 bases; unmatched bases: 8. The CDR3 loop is CASSLAVLGQYF. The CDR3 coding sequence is TGTGCCAGCTCCCTAGCGGTCCTGGGGCAGTACTTC.

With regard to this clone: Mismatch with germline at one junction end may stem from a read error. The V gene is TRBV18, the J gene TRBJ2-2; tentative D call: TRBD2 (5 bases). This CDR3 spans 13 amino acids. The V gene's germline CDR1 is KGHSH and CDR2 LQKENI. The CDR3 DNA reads TGCTCTGAGGGAAGGAGCCAAACCGGGGAGCTGTTTTTT. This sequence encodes CSEGRSQTGELFF.

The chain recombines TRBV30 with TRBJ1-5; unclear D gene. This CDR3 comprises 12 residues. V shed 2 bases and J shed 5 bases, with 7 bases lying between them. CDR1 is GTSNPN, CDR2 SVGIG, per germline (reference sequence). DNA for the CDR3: TGTGCCTGGAGTCAGCGGGATCAGCCCCAGCATTTT. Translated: CAWSQRDQPQHF.

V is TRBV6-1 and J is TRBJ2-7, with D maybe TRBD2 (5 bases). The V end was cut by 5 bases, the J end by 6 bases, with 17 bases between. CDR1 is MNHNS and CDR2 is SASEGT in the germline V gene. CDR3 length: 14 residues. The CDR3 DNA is TGTGCCAGCAGTTTATCTTGGGAGTCGGGCGAGCAGTACTTC. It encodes CASSLSWESGEQYF.

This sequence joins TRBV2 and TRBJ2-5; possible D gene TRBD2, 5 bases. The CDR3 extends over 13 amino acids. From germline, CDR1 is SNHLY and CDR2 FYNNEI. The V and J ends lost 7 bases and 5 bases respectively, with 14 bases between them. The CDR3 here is CASNLMGEETQYF. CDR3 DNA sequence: TGTGCCAGCAATCTTATGGGAGAGGAGACCCAGTACTTC.

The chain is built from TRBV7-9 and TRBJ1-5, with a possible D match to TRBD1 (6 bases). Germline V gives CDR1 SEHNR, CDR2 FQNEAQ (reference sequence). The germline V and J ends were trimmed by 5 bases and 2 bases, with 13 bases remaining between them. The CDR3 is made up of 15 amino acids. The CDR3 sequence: CASSLGAQGNQPQHF. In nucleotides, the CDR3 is TGTGCCAGCAGCCTGGGGGCACAGGGCAATCAGCCCCAGCATTTT.

The CDR3 here is CASSLWIAGGLNEQFF. The CDR3 DNA follows: TGTGCCAGCAGTTTATGGATTGCGGGAGGGCTTAATGAGCAGTTCTTC. This sequence joins TRBV27 and TRBJ2-1; 9 bases line up with TRBD2. In germline, CDR1 is MNHEY, CDR2 SMNVEV (reference sequence). CDR3 length: 16 amino acids. V lost 1 base to trimming and J lost 7 bases; unmatched junction nucleotides: 8.

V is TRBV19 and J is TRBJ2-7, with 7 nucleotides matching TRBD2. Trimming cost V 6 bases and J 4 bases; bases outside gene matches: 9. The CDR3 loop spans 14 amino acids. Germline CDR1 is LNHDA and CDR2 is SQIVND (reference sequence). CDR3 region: CASSDRASGYEQYF. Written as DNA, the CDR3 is TGTGCCAGTAGCGATCGGGCTAGCGGATACGAGCAGTACTTC.

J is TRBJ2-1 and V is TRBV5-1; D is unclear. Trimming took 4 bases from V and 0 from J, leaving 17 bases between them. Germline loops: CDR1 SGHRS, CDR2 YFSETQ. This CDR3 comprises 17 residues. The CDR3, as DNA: TGCGCCAGCAGCCGTGAAATTGCTCGAAGCTCCTACAATGAGCAGTTCTTC. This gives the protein CASSREIARSSYNEQFF.

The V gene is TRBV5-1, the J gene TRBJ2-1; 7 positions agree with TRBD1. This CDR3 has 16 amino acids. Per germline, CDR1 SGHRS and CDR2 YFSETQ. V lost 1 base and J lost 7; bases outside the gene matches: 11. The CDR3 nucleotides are TGCGCCAGCAGCTTGCTAAGAACGGCAGGGGGAAATGAGCAGTTCTTC. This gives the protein CASSLLRTAGGNEQFF.

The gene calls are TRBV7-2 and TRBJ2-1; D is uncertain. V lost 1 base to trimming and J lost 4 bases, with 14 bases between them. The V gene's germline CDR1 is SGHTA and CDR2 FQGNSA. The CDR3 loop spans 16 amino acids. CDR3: CASSLDLPARYNEQFF. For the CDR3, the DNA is TGTGCCAGCAGCTTAGATCTCCCGGCCCGTTACAATGAGCAGTTCTTC. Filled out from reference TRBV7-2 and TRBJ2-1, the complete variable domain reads GAGVSQSPSNKVTEKGKDVELRCDPISGHTALYWYRQSLGQGLEFLIYFQGNSAPDKSGLPSDRFSAERTGGSVSTLTIQRTQQEDSAVYLCASSLDLPARYNEQFFGPGTRLTVL.

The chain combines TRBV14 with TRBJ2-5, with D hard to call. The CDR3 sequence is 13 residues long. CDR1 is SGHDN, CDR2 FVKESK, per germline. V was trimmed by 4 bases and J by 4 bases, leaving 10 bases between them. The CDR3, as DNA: TGTGCCAGCAGCCGACGACTCGGAGAGACCCAGTACTTC. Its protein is CASSRRLGETQYF.

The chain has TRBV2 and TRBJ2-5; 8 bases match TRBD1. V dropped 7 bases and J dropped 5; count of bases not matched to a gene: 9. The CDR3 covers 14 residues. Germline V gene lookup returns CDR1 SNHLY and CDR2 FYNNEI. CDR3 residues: CASKGQDWGETQYF. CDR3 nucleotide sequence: TGTGCCAGCAAGGGACAGGATTGGGGGGAGACCCAGTACTTC.

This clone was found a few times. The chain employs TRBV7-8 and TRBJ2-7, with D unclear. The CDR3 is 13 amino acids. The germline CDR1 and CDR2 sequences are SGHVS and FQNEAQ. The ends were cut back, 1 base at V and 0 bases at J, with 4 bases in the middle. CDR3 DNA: TGTGCCAGCAGCTTAGGGGTCTCCTACGAGCAGTACTTC. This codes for CASSLGVSYEQYF.

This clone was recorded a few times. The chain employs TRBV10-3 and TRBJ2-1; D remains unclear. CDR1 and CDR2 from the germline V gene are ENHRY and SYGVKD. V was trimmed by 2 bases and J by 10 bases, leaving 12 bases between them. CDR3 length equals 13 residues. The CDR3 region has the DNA TGTGCCATCAGTGAGCCCCCCGGGTTCGAGCAGTTCTTC. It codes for CAISEPPGFEQFF.

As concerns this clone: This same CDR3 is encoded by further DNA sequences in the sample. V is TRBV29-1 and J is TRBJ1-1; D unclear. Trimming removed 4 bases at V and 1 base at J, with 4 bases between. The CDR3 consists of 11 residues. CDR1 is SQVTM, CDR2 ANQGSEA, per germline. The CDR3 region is CSVGQNTEAFF. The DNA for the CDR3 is TGCAGCGTTGGACAGAACACTGAAGCTTTCTTT.

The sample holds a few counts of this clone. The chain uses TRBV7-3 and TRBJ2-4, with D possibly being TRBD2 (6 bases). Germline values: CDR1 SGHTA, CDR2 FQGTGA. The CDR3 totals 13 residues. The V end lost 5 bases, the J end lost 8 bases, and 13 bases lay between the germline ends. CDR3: CASSGGTSHIQYF. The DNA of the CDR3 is TGTGCCAGCAGCGGGGGGACCTCCCACATTCAGTACTTC.